Listed below are T cell receptor beta chains from one sample, sequenced in a study of CD8 T cells in Susac syndrome. TCRdb re-derived calls from the immunoSEQ multiplex PCR reads in MiXCR, one entry per CDR3 protein. This sample has 100,000 to 150,000 distinct CDR3 sequences, with around 95% found just once. The source material was CD8+ T cells from PBMCs. The receptor set was obtained from a human donor with Susac syndrome. The CDR3 runs from the conserved cysteine through the conserved F or W. The D gene is left open where the match is weak. Not every row has a clone size; where given, it reads once, few, many or a size class.

D gene	clone size	V gene	J gene	CDR3 DNA	CDR3 protein
.	.	TRBV12-3/TRBV12-4	TRBJ1-2	TGTGCCAGCAGCAGATTCGGGGGGATCTATGGCTACACCTTC	CASSRFGGIYGYTF
.	.	TRBV4-2	TRBJ2-7	TGTGCCAGCAGCCAACACCAGGGCTACGAGCAGTACTTC	CASSQHQGYEQYF
.	.	TRBV5-4	TRBJ2-7	TGTGCCAGCAGCTTGGTGGACGCGGGGAGAAGTTACGAGCAGTACTTC	CASSLVDAGRSYEQYF
.	.	TRBV29-1	TRBJ1-1	TGCAGCGTTGAAGATTGGGGGGCGGGGGACACTGAAGCTTTCTTT	CSVEDWGAGDTEAFF
.	.	TRBV13	TRBJ1-1	TGTGCCAGCAGCTCGCAGCGGGGGGGGAACACTGAAGCTTTCTTT	CASSSQRGGNTEAFF
TRBD2	.	TRBV5-6	TRBJ2-2	TGTGCCAGCAGCTTTGCGGGGGCGAACACCGGGGAGCTGTTTTTT	CASSFAGANTGELFF
.	.	TRBV20-1	TRBJ1-1	TGCAGTGCTAGAGGCTGGACAGATAAGAACACTGAAGCTTTCTTT	CSARGWTDKNTEAFF
TRBD2	.	TRBV12-3/TRBV12-4	TRBJ2-1	TGTGCCAGCAGAACCACTAGCGGGGGTTCCTACAATGAGCAGTTCTTC	CASRTTSGGSYNEQFF
TRBD1	.	TRBV20-1	TRBJ2-5	TGCAGTGCTAGGGGGACAGGGGATTCGGAGACCCAGTACTTC	CSARGTGDSETQYF
.	.	TRBV3-1	TRBJ1-5	TGTGCCAGCAGCCAAGGAAGGGGTTATCAGCCCCAGCATTTT	CASSQGRGYQPQHF
.	.	TRBV12-3/TRBV12-4	TRBJ1-1	TGTGCCAGCAGTTTTTCGGGGAACACTGAAGCTTTCTTT	CASSFSGNTEAFF
.	.	TRBV7-9	TRBJ2-1	TGTGCCAGCGCCAAGGGGGGAGTCATAAATGAGCAGTTCTTC	CASAKGGVINEQFF
.	.	TRBV13	TRBJ2-3	TGTGCCAGCAGCCCCCAGGGAGGTGCAACAGATACGCAGTATTTT	CASSPQGGATDTQYF
.	.	TRBV5-4	TRBJ2-7	TGTGCCAGCAGCTTGGCCCCAGGGGTGGGCGAGCAGTACTTC	CASSLAPGVGEQYF
.	.	TRBV2	TRBJ1-5	TGTGCCAGCAGTGAGCTGGGGATGGGACAGCCCCAGCATTTT	CASSELGMGQPQHF
.	.	TRBV2	TRBJ2-5	TGTGCCCTTCGAGGGGCCGGAAACCAAGAGACCCAGTACTTC	CALRGAGNQETQYF
.	.	TRBV20-1	TRBJ1-2	TGCAGTGCTAACACAGGGCTTCCCTATGGCTACACCTTC	CSANTGLPYGYTF
.	few	TRBV11-2	TRBJ2-5	TGTGCCAGCAGCCAGGGGGGGGAGACCCAGTACTTC	CASSQGGETQYF
.	.	TRBV7-3	TRBJ2-7	TGTGCCAGCAGCTTAGTCGCGGGACGGCCCTACGAGCAGTACTTC	CASSLVAGRPYEQYF
TRBD2	.	TRBV30	TRBJ2-1	TGTGCCTGGGGGGGAGGGTTCTACAATGAGCAGTTCTTC	CAWGGGFYNEQFF
.	.	TRBV2	TRBJ2-7	TGTGCCAGCAGTGGGGTCGACTCCTACGAGCAGTACTTC	CASSGVDSYEQYF
TRBD1	.	TRBV4-1	TRBJ1-2	TGCGCCAGCAGCCAAGAGGAAGGGACAGCCTATGGCTACACCTTC	CASSQEEGTAYGYTF
TRBD1	.	TRBV20-1	TRBJ1-5	TGCAGTGCTCGGACAGGGACGGACCTCCGCGCCGTGGGCAATCAGCCCCAGCATTTT	CSARTGTDLRAVGNQPQHF
.	.	TRBV5-4	TRBJ2-7	TGTGCCAGCAGCCTCGACGGTGACTACGAGCAGTACTTC	CASSLDGDYEQYF
.	.	TRBV7-9	TRBJ2-7	TGTGCCAGCAGCTTAGCGGACAACTCCTACGAGCAGTACTTC	CASSLADNSYEQYF
.	.	TRBV7-9	TRBJ1-6	TGTGCCAGCAGCACTATGAGGGATCGGGGTAGTGGTAATTCACCCCTCCACTTT	CASSTMRDRGSGNSPLHF
.	.	TRBV7-3	TRBJ2-7	TGTGCCAGCAGCCCGTCGCTAGACCCCTACGAGCAGTACTTC	CASSPSLDPYEQYF
.	.	TRBV5-1	TRBJ1-2	TGCGCCAGCAGCTTCGAGGGTTTGGATGGCTACACCTTC	CASSFEGLDGYTF
.	once	TRBV6-5	TRBJ2-7	TGTGCCAGCAGTTACGGGTACGGCTACGAGCAGTACTTC	CASSYGYGYEQYF
TRBD1	once	TRBV29-1	TRBJ2-2	TGCAGCGCGCAGGGGGCGGACACCGGGGAGCTGTTTTTT	CSAQGADTGELFF
.	.	TRBV14	TRBJ2-1	TGTGCCAGCAGCCAAAGGCACAATGAGCAGTTCTTC	CASSQRHNEQFF
TRBD1	.	TRBV5-6	TRBJ1-1	TGTGCCAGCAGCAGACAGGGGGCCGGCAACACTGAAGCTTTCTTT	CASSRQGAGNTEAFF
TRBD2	.	TRBV2	TRBJ2-3	TGTGCCAGCAGGGGCTCTAGCGGGAGTACAGATACGCAGTATTTT	CASRGSSGSTDTQYF